One TCR beta chain is described in this entry. V lost 8 bases and J lost 4, with 13 bases in between. CDR1 is SGHNT and CDR2 is YENEEA in the germline V gene. This CDR3 region has 13 residues. TCRdb recomputed calls from the RT-PCR reads with MiXCR, one row per CDR3 protein. Among about 680,000 distinct CDR3 sequences listed, 14% were seen once. The rearrangement joins TRBV11-3 to TRBJ2-3, with D perhaps matching TRBD2 (5 bases). What was sequenced was memory CD4+ T cells from blood. This clonotype was sampled from a female donor in good health, serving as a healthy control. CDR3 coding DNA: TGTGCCAGCGGCGCCCGGGGAGCAGATACGCAGTATTTT. Amino acids: CASGARGADTQYF.